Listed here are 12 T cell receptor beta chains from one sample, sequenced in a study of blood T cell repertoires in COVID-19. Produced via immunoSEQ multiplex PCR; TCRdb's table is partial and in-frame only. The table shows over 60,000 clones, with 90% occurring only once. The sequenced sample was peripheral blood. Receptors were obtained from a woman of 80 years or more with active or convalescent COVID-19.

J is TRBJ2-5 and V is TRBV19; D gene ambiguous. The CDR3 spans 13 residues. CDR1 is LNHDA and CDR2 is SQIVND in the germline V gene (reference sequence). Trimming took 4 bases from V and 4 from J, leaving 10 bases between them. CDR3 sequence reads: CASSTAPGETQYF. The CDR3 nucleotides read TGTGCCAGTAGTACCGCGCCCGGAGAGACCCAGTACTTC.

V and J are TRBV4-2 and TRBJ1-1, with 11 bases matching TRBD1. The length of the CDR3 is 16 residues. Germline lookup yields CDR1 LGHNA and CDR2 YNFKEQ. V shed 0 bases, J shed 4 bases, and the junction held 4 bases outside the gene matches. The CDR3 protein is CASSQDGQGAATEAFF. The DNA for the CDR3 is TGTGCCAGCAGCCAAGATGGACAGGGGGCGGCCACTGAAGCTTTCTTT.

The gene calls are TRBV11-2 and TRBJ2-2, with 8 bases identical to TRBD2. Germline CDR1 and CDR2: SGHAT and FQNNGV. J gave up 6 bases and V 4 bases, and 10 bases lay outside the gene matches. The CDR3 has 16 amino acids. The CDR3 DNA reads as TGTGCCAGCAGCTCCCGGACTAGCTCTGGATCCGGGGAGCTGTTTTTT. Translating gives CASSSRTSSGSGELFF.

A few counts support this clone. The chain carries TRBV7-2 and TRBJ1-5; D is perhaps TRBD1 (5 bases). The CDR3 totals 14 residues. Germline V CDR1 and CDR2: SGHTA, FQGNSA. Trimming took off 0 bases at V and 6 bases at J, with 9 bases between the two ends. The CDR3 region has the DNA TGTGCCAGCAGCTTAGCGTGGGGGGGTCAGCCCCAGCATTTT. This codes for CASSLAWGGQPQHF. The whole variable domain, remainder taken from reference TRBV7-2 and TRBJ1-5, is GAGVSQSPSNKVTEKGKDVELRCDPISGHTALYWYRQSLGQGLEFLIYFQGNSAPDKSGLPSDRFSAERTGGSVSTLTIQRTQQEDSAVYLCASSLAWGGQPQHFGDGTRLSIL.

CDR3 region: CASSLVGVNGYTF. Written as DNA, the CDR3 is TGTGCCAGCAGCTTGGTAGGGGTGAATGGCTACACCTTC. This rearrangement joins TRBV5-4 to TRBJ1-2, with a weak D call TRBD1 (5 bases). CDR1 and CDR2 from the germline V gene are SGHNT and YYREEE (reference sequence). V shed 0 bases and J shed 6 bases, with 9 bases lying between them. This CDR3 is built from 13 residues. Filled out from reference TRBV5-4 and TRBJ1-2, the complete variable domain reads ETGVTQSPTHLIKTRGQQVTLRCSSQSGHNTVSWYQQALGQGPQFIFQYYREEENGRGNFPPRFSGLQFPNYSSELNVNALELDDSALYLCASSLVGVNGYTFGSGTRLTVV.

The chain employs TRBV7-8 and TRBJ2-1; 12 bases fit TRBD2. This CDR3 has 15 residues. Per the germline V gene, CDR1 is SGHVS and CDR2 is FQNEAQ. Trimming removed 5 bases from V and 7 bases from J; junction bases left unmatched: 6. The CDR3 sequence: CASSETSGGKNEQFF. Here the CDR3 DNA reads TGTGCCAGCAGCGAAACTAGCGGGGGGAAGAATGAGCAGTTCTTC.

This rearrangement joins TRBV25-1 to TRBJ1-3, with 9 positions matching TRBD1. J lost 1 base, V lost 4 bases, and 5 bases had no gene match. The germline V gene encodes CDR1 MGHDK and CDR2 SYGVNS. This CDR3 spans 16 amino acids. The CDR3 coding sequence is TGTGCCAGCAGTGCCCGGGACAGGGTTTCTGGAAACACCATATATTTT. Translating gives CASSARDRVSGNTIYF.

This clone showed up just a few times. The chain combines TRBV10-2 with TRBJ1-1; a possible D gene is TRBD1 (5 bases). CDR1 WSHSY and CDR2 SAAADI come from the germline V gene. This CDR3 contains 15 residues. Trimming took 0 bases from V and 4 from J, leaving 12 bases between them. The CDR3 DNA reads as TGCGCCAGCAGTGAGTCCGGGGGGAGGGTCACTGAAGCTTTCTTT. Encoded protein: CASSESGGRVTEAFF.

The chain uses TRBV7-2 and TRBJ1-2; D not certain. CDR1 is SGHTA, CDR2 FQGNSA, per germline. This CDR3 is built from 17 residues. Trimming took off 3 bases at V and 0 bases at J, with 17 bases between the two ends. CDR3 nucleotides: TGTGCCAGCAGCTTGAGAGGGATTAGGGCCGCTAACTATGGCTACACCTTC. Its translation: CASSLRGIRAANYGYTF.

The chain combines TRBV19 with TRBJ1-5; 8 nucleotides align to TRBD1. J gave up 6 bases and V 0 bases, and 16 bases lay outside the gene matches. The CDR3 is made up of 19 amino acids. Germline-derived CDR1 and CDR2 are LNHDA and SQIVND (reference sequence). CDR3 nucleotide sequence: TGTGCCAGTAGTATAGAGAGGACAGGGTGGCAAGGACTGCGTCAGCCCCAGCATTTT. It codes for CASSIERTGWQGLRQPQHF. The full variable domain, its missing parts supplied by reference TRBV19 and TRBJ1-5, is DGGITQSPKYLFRKEGQNVTLSCEQNLNHDAMYWYRQDPGQGLRLIYYSQIVNDFQKGDIAEGYSVSREKKESFPLTVTSAQKNPTAFYLCASSIERTGWQGLRQPQHFGDGTRLSIL.

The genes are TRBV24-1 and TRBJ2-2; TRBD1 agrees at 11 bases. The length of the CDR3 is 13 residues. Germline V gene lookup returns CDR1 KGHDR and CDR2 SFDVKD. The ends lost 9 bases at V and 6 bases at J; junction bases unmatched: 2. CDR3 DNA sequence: TGTGCCACCGGGACAGGGGGGTCCGGGGAGCTGTTTTTT. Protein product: CATGTGGSGELFF.

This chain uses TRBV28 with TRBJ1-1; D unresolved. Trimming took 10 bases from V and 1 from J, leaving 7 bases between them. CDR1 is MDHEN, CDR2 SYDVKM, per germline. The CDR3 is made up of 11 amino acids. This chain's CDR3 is CAITGNTEAFF. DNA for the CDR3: TGTGCCATCACGGGGAACACTGAAGCTTTCTTT.